Sequencing of this T cell receptor (beta chain) was carried out in a study of shared clonotypes between healthy human individuals. Repertoires were generated with immunoSEQ multiplex PCR, while TCRdb's copy carries only in-frame clones and drops some. Among approximately 2.5 million clones listed, approximately 93% were seen once. Germline CDR1 is LNHDA and CDR2 is SQIVND (reference sequence). Trimming removed 7 bases at V and 2 bases at J, with 18 bases between. The CDR3 spans 15 residues. Each donor was a Caucasian adult residing in Nashville, Tennessee. Study results and limitations: Clonotypes which were not shared had lower generation probabilities than clonotypes that all four donors shared. The expectation was that sequencing depth would affect clonotype sharing among donors.

A note on this clone: Antigen specificity is unknown.

The TCR sequence derives from a man between 18 and 35 years old in good health. Some clones in this sample may be carry-over from other donors' samples. Sequencing was carried out using naive CD4+ T cells from PBMCs. Subset: CD45RA+ positively selected. This chain links TRBV19 with TRBJ2-7; D assignment may be TRBD1 or TRBD2 (6 bases each). This CDR3 is CASTSQRGDAYEQYF. The CDR3 coding sequence is TGTGCCAGTACCTCACAAAGGGGGGATGCCTACGAGCAGTACTTC.